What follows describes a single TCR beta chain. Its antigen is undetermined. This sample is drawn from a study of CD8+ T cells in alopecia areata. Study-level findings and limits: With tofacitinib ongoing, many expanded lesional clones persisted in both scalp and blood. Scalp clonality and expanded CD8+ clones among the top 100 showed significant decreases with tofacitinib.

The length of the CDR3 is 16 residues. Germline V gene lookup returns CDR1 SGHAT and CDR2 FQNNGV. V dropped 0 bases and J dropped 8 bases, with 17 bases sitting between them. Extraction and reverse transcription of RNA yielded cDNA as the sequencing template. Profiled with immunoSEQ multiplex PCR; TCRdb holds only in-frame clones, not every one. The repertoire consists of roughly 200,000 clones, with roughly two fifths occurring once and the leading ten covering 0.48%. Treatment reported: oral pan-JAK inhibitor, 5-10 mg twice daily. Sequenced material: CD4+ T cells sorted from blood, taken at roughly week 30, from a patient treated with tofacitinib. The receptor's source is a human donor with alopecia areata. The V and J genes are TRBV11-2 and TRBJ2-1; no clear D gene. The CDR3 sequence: CASSLEARWRTYEQFF. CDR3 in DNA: TGTGCCAGCAGCTTAGAGGCCAGGTGGCGGACCTATGAGCAGTTCTTC.